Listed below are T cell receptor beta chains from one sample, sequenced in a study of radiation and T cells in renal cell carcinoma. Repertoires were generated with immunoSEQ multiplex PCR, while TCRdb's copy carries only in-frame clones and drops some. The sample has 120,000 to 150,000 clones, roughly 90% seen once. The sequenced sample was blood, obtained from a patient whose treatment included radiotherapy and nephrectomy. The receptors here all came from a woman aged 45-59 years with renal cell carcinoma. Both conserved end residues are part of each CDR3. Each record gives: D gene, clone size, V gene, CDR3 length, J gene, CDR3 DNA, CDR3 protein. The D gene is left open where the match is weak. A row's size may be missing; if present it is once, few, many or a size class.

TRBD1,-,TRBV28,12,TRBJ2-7,TGTGCCAGCGGGACAGGGTCCTACGAGCAGTACTTC,CASGTGSYEQYF
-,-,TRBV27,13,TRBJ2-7,TGTGCCAGCAGTCCTCCCGCCCCATACGAGCAGTACTTC,CASSPPAPYEQYF
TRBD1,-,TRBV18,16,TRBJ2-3,TGTGCCAGCTCACTGGGACAGGCCCTGCGCACAGATACGCAGTATTTT,CASSLGQALRTDTQYF
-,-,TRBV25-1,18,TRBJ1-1,TGTGCCAGCAGTCCAAGGCAAAGGGCAGGGACAAGGAACACTGAAGCTTTCTTT,CASSPRQRAGTRNTEAFF
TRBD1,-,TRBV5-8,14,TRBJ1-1,TGTGCCAGCAGCCTAATGGACAGGGGAGGATTAGCTTTCTTT,CASSLMDRGGLAFF
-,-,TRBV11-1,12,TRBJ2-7,TGTGCCACTCGTGGGGCCTCCTACGAGCAGTACTTC,CATRGASYEQYF
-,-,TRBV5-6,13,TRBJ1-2,TGTGCCAGCAGCTTGGCCCGACCCTATGGCTACACCTTC,CASSLARPYGYTF
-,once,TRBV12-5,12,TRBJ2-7,TGTGCTAGTGGACGGGACACCTACGAGCAGTACTTC,CASGRDTYEQYF
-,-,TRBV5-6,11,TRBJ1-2,TGTGCCAGCAGCGAGAGGGGTGACTACACCTTC,CASSERGDYTF
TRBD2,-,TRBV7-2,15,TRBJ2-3,TGTGCCAGCAGCCCGGGACTAGCGGACACAGATACGCAGTATTTT,CASSPGLADTDTQYF
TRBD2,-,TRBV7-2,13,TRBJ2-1,TGTGCCAGCAGCTGGGGAGGGTTGGATGAGCAGTTCTTC,CASSWGGLDEQFF
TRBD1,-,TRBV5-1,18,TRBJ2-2,TGCGCCAGCAGCTTGTGGGACAGGGGTCCGGCGAACACCGGGGAGCTGTTTTTT,CASSLWDRGPANTGELFF
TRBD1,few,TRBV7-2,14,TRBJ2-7,TGTGCCAGCAGCTCCGGGACAGGGTCCTACGAGCAGTACTTC,CASSSGTGSYEQYF
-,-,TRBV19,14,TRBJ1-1,TGTGCCAGTAGTATAGGGCCCCGGAACACTGAAGCTTTCTTT,CASSIGPRNTEAFF
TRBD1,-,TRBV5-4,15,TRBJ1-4,TGTGCCAGCAGCTTGAACACAGGGGGAAGTGAAAAACTGTTTTTT,CASSLNTGGSEKLFF
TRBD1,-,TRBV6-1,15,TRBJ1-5,TGTGCCAGCAGGGTGGGCAGGGGGCGCGGACAGCCCCAGCATTTT,CASRVGRGRGQPQHF
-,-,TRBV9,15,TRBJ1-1,TGTGCCAGCAGCCGCTTTGAAGGGGGTAACACTGAAGCTTTCTTT,CASSRFEGGNTEAFF
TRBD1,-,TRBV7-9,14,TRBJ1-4,TGTGCCAGCAGCTTTAGGACAGGCGGTGAAAAACTGTTTTTT,CASSFRTGGEKLFF
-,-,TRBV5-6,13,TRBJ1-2,TGTGCCAGCAGCTTGGACAGCTCAGATGGCTACACCTTC,CASSLDSSDGYTF
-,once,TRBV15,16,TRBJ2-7,TGTGCCACCAGCAGAGATCTAGACTCTAGCTCCTACGAGCAGTACTTC,CATSRDLDSSSYEQYF
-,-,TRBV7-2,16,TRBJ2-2,TGTGCCAGCAGCTTAGTGGGCAGAGTATTCACCGGGGAGCTGTTTTTT,CASSLVGRVFTGELFF
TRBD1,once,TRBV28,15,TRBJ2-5,TGTGCCAGCAGAACCACCGGACAGGTCCAAGAGACCCAGTACTTC,CASRTTGQVQETQYF
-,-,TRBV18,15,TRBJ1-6,TGTGCCAGCTCACTAACCACGGGGAACGGGTCACCCCTCCACTTT,CASSLTTGNGSPLHF
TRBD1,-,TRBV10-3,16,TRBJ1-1,TGTGCCATCAGTGAGGCAGGGGGCGAAACGAGCGCTGAAGCTTTCTTT,CAISEAGGETSAEAFF
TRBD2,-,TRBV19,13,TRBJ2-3,TGTGCCAGTAACCTAGCGGGCCGGGATACGCAGTATTTT,CASNLAGRDTQYF
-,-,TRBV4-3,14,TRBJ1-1,TGCGCCAGCAGCCAAGATTATGGGGGCGGCGAAGCTTTCTTT,CASSQDYGGGEAFF
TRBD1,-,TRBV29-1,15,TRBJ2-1,TGCAGCGTTAGATCGGGACAGGGCCCCTACAATGAGCAGTTCTTC,CSVRSGQGPYNEQFF
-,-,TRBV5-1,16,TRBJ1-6,TGCGCCAGCAGCTTATCGGCGTTCGGGGGGAATTCACCCCTCCACTTT,CASSLSAFGGNSPLHF
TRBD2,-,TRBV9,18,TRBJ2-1,TGTGCCAGCAGCGTAGGTAGCGGGGGCTCCAGCTCCTACAATGAGCAGTTCTTC,CASSVGSGGSSSYNEQFF
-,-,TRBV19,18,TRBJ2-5,TGTGCCAGTAGTACGATACGGGCCTCCAAAGGGCTACAAGAGACCCAGTACTTC,CASSTIRASKGLQETQYF
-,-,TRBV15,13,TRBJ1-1,TGTGCCACCAGCTCCCGTATAGGGGCTGAAGCTTTCTTT,CATSSRIGAEAFF
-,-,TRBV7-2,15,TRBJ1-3,TGTGCCAGCAGCTGGAGCGCCAACTCTGGAAACACCATATATTTT,CASSWSANSGNTIYF
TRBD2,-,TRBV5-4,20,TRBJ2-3,TGTGCCAGCAGCTTAGTCGGGACTAGCGGGAGTATTGTTATGAGAGATACGCAGTATTTT,CASSLVGTSGSIVMRDTQYF
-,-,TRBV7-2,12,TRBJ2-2,TGTGCCAGCAGCTTCCCTTCGGGGGAGCTGTTTTTT,CASSFPSGELFF
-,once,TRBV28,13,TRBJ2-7,TGTGCCAGCAGTTTGAGGTCCTCCTACGAGCAGTACTTC,CASSLRSSYEQYF
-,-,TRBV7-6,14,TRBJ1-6,TGTGCCAGCAGCCGGAGTGAGAGTAATTCACCCCTCCACTTT,CASSRSESNSPLHF
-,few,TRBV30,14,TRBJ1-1,TGTGCCTGGGACCGAGGACACCCGAACACTGAAGCTTTCTTT,CAWDRGHPNTEAFF
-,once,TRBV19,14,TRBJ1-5,TGTGCCAGTAGGCTCCAGGGAGCGGGACAGCCCCAGCATTTT,CASRLQGAGQPQHF
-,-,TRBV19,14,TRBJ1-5,TGTGCCAGTAGTATAGGGGCATCTAACCAGCCCCAGCATTTT,CASSIGASNQPQHF
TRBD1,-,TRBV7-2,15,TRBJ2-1,TGTGCCAGCAGCTCCCCCCCCGGGACAGGAACCGAGCAGTTCTTC,CASSSPPGTGTEQFF
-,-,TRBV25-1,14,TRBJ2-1,TGTGCCAGCAGTGGGCGGGGCTTCCTACATGAGCAGTTCTTC,CASSGRGFLHEQFF
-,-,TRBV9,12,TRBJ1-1,TGTGCCAGCAGCGGAGGGAATTTGGGGGCTTTCTTT,CASSGGNLGAFF
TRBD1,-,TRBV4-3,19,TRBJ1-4,TGCGCCAGCAGCCAAGCCCGGGACAGGGGGTTTACAACTAATGAAAAACTGTTTTTT,CASSQARDRGFTTNEKLFF
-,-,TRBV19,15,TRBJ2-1,TGTGCCAGTAGTCCCCCCGGAAAGGCGACTGGAGAGCAGTTCTTC,CASSPPGKATGEQFF
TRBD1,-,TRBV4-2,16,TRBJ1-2,TGTGCCAGCAGCCAAGATACATCCAGGGGGAACTATGGCTACACCTTC,CASSQDTSRGNYGYTF